This is a list of T cell receptor beta chains from one sample in a study of T cells in Graves' hyperthyroidism and ophthalmopathy. Via MiXCR, TCRdb re-called the multiplex PCR reads, giving one row per CDR3 protein. This table has 730,000 or so distinct CDR3 sequences, 18% appearing once. The sample taken for sequencing was blood. These receptors all stem from a woman in her 50s with Graves' hyperthyroidism that later progressed to Graves' ophthalmopathy. CDR3s include the opening cysteine and the closing phenylalanine or tryptophan. A D gene is named only where the DNA matches it firmly. Size tells how often a clone was seen (once, few, many) or the class of an expanded clone, and some rows leave it out.

abundance	d_gene	v_gene	j_gene	CDR3aa	CDR3nt
few	-	TRBV28	TRBJ1-4	CASSLGHVIATNEKLFF	TGTGCTAGCAGTTTAGGGCACGTGATAGCAACTAATGAAAAACTGTTTTTT
few	-	TRBV6-1	TRBJ1-5	CASSEALGNQPQHF	TGTGCCAGCAGTGAAGCGCTCGGAAATCAGCCCCAGCATTTT
many	-	TRBV6-6	TRBJ2-7	CASSYSRQDQGTYEQYF	TGTGCCAGCAGTTACTCCAGGCAGGACCAAGGGACCTACGAGCAGTACTTC
few	-	TRBV12-3/TRBV12-4	TRBJ2-2	CASSSSGTLTTGELFF	TGTGCCAGCAGTTCCTCAGGGACACTCACCACCGGGGAGCTGTTTTTT
many	-	TRBV12-3/TRBV12-4	TRBJ1-3	CASSFPGLSGNTIYF	TGTGCCAGCAGTTTCCCGGGACTTTCTGGAAACACCATATATTTT
-	TRBD1	TRBV6-5	TRBJ1-2	CASSYNDRATNYGYTF	TGTGCCAGCAGTTACAATGACAGGGCGACAAACTATGGCTACACCTTC
-	-	TRBV19	TRBJ1-4	CAFSGEKLFF	TGTGCTTTTTCTGGGGAAAAACTGTTTTTT
few	TRBD2	TRBV29-1	TRBJ2-7	CSVAVAGTYEQYF	TGCAGCGTTGCGGTAGCGGGGACCTACGAGCAGTACTTC
few	-	TRBV6-2/TRBV6-3	TRBJ2-5	CASRTDREWTQYF	TGTGCCAGCAGGACAGACCGGGAGTGGACCCAGTACTTC
many	-	TRBV5-1	TRBJ2-7	CASSLGGALAYEQYF	TGCGCCAGCAGCTTGGGGGGAGCACTAGCCTACGAGCAGTACTTC
-	TRBD1	TRBV7-6	TRBJ2-2	CASSSAPGQRNTGELFF	TGTGCCAGCAGCTCAGCACCGGGACAGAGGAACACCGGGGAGCTGTTTTTT
few	-	TRBV10-3	TRBJ1-5	CAISERLEGQPQHF	TGTGCCATCAGCGAGCGTCTCGAGGGTCAGCCCCAGCATTTT
-	-	TRBV27	TRBJ1-1	CASSTAGGRTEAFF	TGTGCCAGCAGTACCGCGGGGGGACGCACTGAAGCTTTCTTT
many	-	TRBV7-9	TRBJ2-7	CASSLGGDEQYF	TGTGCCAGCAGCTTAGGAGGGGACGAGCAGTACTTC
-	-	TRBV6-1	TRBJ1-2	CASSEGTPQGNMYGYTF	TGTGCCAGCAGTGAAGGAACCCCCCAGGGGAATATGTATGGCTACACCTTC
-	TRBD1	TRBV5-1	TRBJ1-1	CASSRQTGMNTEAFF	TGCGCCAGCAGCCGCCAGACAGGGATGAACACTGAAGCTTTCTTT
few	-	TRBV20-1	TRBJ1-2	CSARDANGYGYTF	TGCAGTGCTAGAGATGCCAATGGGTATGGCTACACCTTC
-	TRBD1	TRBV12-3/TRBV12-4	TRBJ1-1	CASSFHRGIAFF	TGTGCCAGCAGTTTTCACAGGGGTATAGCTTTCTTT
-	-	TRBV29-1	TRBJ1-4	CSVVEGRKLFF	TGCAGCGTTGTGGAAGGGCGAAAACTGTTTTTT
many	-	TRBV7-6	TRBJ2-1	CASSLVGPEQFF	TGTGCCAGCAGCTTAGTAGGACCCGAGCAGTTCTTC
-	-	TRBV7-8	TRBJ2-3	CASNLPSTDTQYF	TGTGCCAGCAACTTACCGAGCACAGATACGCAGTATTTT
few	-	TRBV12-3/TRBV12-4	TRBJ2-5	CASSLGELPWETQYF	TGTGCCAGCAGTTTAGGGGAGTTACCTTGGGAGACCCAGTACTTC
many	-	TRBV3-1	TRBJ2-1	CASSIRNEQFF	TGTGCCAGCAGTATCCGAAATGAGCAGTTCTTC
-	-	TRBV9	TRBJ1-4	CASSVGSVGEKLFF	TGTGCCAGCAGCGTAGGTAGTGTTGGGGAAAAACTGTTTTTT
few	-	TRBV5-1	TRBJ1-1	CASSTDAMNTEAFF	TGCGCCAGCAGCACGGACGCTATGAACACTGAAGCTTTCTTT
many	TRBD2	TRBV7-2	TRBJ2-5	CASSLRSGGARETQYF	TGTGCCAGCAGCTTACGAAGCGGGGGGGCCAGGGAGACCCAGTACTTC
-	TRBD1	TRBV19	TRBJ1-5	CASSIPGQAGNQLQHF	TGTGCCAGTAGTATACCAGGACAGGCGGGCAATCAGCTCCAGCATTTT
many	TRBD1	TRBV20-1	TRBJ2-5	CSAGGTGSYQETQYF	TGCAGTGCTGGAGGGACAGGGAGCTACCAAGAGACCCAGTACTTC
many	-	TRBV7-2	TRBJ1-5	CASSPRVNNQPQHF	TGTGCCAGCAGCCCCAGGGTTAACAATCAGCCCCAGCATTTT
few	TRBD1	TRBV12-3/TRBV12-4	TRBJ2-5	CASRRGQVWETQYF	TGTGCCAGCAGAAGGGGACAGGTTTGGGAGACCCAGTACTTC
few	-	TRBV11-2	TRBJ1-2	CASSLNRGGLDGYTF	TGTGCCAGCAGCTTAAATAGGGGGGGATTGGATGGCTACACCTTC
many	TRBD1	TRBV6-5	TRBJ1-2	CASSWTGFYYGYTF	TGTGCCAGCAGTTGGACAGGGTTTTACTATGGCTACACCTTC
many	-	TRBV6-2/TRBV6-3	TRBJ1-2	CASRRGYGYTF	TGTGCCAGCAGACGGGGCTATGGCTACACCTTC
many	TRBD1	TRBV2	TRBJ2-2	CASQIRDSANTEELFF	TGTGCCAGCCAAATCCGGGACAGCGCGAACACCGAGGAGCTGTTTTTT
-	-	TRBV20-1	TRBJ1-2	CRAGTDDPYGYTF	TGCAGAGCTGGGACCGACGATCCATATGGCTACACCTTC
-	-	TRBV10-3	TRBJ2-7	CASWSQGKGEQYF	TGTGCCAGTTGGTCCCAAGGCAAGGGCGAGCAGTACTTC
few	TRBD1	TRBV7-9	TRBJ1-4	CASSLAEQGAGEKLFF	TGTGCCAGCAGCTTAGCTGAACAGGGGGCAGGGGAAAAACTGTTTTTT
-	TRBD2	TRBV12-3/TRBV12-4	TRBJ2-1	CASSLRVAGGPSSYNEQFF	TGTGCCAGCAGTTTAAGAGTAGCGGGGGGGCCAAGCTCCTACAATGAGCAGTTCTTC
many	-	TRBV3-1	TRBJ2-1	CASSQAGVGYNEQFF	TGTGCCAGCAGCCAAGCGGGGGTCGGGTACAATGAGCAGTTCTTC
many	-	TRBV10-3	TRBJ2-7	CAISGRGASSYEQYF	TGTGCCATCAGCGGACGGGGGGCGAGCTCCTACGAGCAGTACTTC
-	-	TRBV10-3	TRBJ2-5	CAISGSGQQETQYF	TGTGCCATCAGTGGCTCCGGACAGCAAGAGACCCAGTACTTC
few	-	TRBV3-1	TRBJ1-5	CASSHRGVSNQPQHF	TGTGCCAGCAGCCACAGGGGTGTGAGCAATCAGCCCCAGCATTTT
-	-	TRBV11-1	TRBJ1-4	CASSLNFDRLNEKLFF	TGTGCCAGCAGCTTGAATTTTGACAGGTTGAATGAAAAACTGTTTTTT
few	-	TRBV3-1	TRBJ2-1	CASSSISLDEQFF	TGTGCCAGCAGCAGCATCTCCCTGGATGAGCAGTTCTTC
many	TRBD1	TRBV2	TRBJ1-6	CASSARDSLMSTSLHF	TGTGCCAGCAGTGCCAGGGACAGTCTTATGAGTACGTCCCTCCACTTT
many	TRBD2	TRBV11-2	TRBJ2-3	CASRSRGVPDTQYF	TGTGCCAGCAGATCGCGGGGGGTCCCAGATACGCAGTATTTT
many	TRBD2	TRBV12-3/TRBV12-4	TRBJ2-1	CASSLLAGGNEQFF	TGTGCCAGCAGTTTACTAGCGGGGGGAAATGAGCAGTTCTTC
-	-	TRBV7-8	TRBJ1-5	CASSIGVGNQPQHF	TGTGCCAGCAGCATTGGAGTGGGCAATCAGCCCCAGCATTTT